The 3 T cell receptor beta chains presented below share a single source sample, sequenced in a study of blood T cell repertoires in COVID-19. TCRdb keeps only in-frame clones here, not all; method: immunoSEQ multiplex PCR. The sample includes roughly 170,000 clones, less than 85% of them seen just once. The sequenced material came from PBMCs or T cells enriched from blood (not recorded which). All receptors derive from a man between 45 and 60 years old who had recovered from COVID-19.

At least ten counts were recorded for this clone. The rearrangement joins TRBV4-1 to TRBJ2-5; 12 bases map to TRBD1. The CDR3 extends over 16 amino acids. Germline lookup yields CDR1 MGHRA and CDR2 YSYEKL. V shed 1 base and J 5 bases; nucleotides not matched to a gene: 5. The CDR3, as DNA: TGCGCCAGCAGCCAAGGGGGACAGGGGGCGCGTGAGACCCAGTACTTC. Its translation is CASSQGGQGARETQYF.

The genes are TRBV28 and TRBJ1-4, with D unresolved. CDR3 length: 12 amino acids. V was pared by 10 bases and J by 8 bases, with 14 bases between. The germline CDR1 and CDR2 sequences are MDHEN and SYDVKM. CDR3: CATREVGEKLFF. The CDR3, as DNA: TGTGCCACGCGGGAGGTCGGCGAAAAACTGTTTTTT.

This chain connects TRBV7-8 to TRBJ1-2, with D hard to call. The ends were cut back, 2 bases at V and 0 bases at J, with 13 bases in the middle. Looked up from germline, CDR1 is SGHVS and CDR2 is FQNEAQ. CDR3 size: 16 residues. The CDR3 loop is CASSLMGGVANYGYTF. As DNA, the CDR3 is TGTGCCAGCAGCTTAATGGGCGGGGTAGCTAACTATGGCTACACCTTC.